This T cell receptor beta chain was captured in a study of blood T cell repertoires in COVID-19. Clones were read by immunoSEQ multiplex PCR, and TCRdb kept only the in-frame ones, dropping some. The repertoire has 150,000 to 200,000 clones, approximately 90% of them found once; the top ten carry 0.99%. As regards this clone: The identical CDR3 is also encoded by other nucleotide sequences in the sample.

The source is a young man with acute or convalescent COVID-19. Material for sequencing was peripheral blood.

Written as DNA, the CDR3 is TGTGCCAGTAGTATAGGCGGGGGCCCCTACAATGAGCAGTTCTTC. Protein sequence: CASSIGGGPYNEQFF. The V call is TRBV19, the J call TRBJ2-1, with D possibly matching TRBD2 (7 bases). The germline V gene has CDR1 LNHDA and CDR2 SQIVND (reference sequence). This CDR3 has 15 amino acids. Trimming stripped 1 base from V and 2 bases from J, with 9 bases between.